This T cell receptor (beta chain) was documented in a study of blood T cell repertoires in COVID-19. Study summary: The cDNA or gDNA used as material had been derived from T cells, B-cell-depleted T cells, or PBMCs.

Profiled with immunoSEQ multiplex PCR; TCRdb holds only in-frame clones, not every one. Here the sample spans over 250,000 clones, approximately 85% being singletons. Germline-derived CDR1 and CDR2 are LNHDA and SQIVND (reference sequence). J was trimmed by 5 bases and V by 2 bases; bases with no gene match: 7. This CDR3 has 15 residues. Adults between roughly 18 and 95 years of age took part from about 24 US areas. Cohort assignment relied on participant-reported clinical history. Donors of Cohort 3 who recovered were those that had two negative PCRs, clearance, or symptom resolution. The chain carries TRBV19 and TRBJ2-7; 9 bases fit TRBD1. Sequencing was carried out using PBMCs or T cells enriched from blood (not recorded which). This receptor was taken from a woman under 40 who had recovered from COVID-19. The CDR3 is CASSISLDRGHEQYF. CDR3 coding DNA: TGTGCCAGTAGTATAAGTTTGGACAGGGGCCACGAGCAGTACTTC.